This T cell receptor beta chain was sequenced in a study of blood T cell repertoires in COVID-19. Study-level information: The samples span acute and convalescent COVID-19 from the United States, Italy and Spain.

Original processing methods: Scientists estimated how many nucleated cells there were by amplifying reference gene primers. Assay used: immunoSEQ multiplex PCR; TCRdb lists only in-frame clones, some missing. That table is the source of V, J and clone size, and D and trimming were worked out from the DNA. Of roughly 94,000 clones detected, 80% to 90% appear once; the ten largest clones hold 20% to 25%. Germline lookup yields CDR1 LNHDA and CDR2 SQIVND (reference sequence). Trimming removed 9 bases at V and 4 bases at J, with 20 bases between. The CDR3 is 15 amino acids. The sample was peripheral blood. The chain is built from TRBV19 and TRBJ2-3, with D possibly being TRBD1 (6 bases). The receptor was derived from a man in his sixties with acute or convalescent COVID-19. The CDR3 DNA reads TGTGCCAGCAGCAACTACAGGGTGGGTCCAGATACGCAGTATTTT. As protein: CASSNYRVGPDTQYF.